These 30 T cell receptor beta chains originate from one sample sequenced in a study of T-cell memory formation after mild COVID-19. TCRdb reprocessed the 5' RACE reads with MiXCR, giving one entry per CDR3 protein. The data show about 340,000 distinct CDR3 sequences, around 13% seen once. Specimen: PBMCs or a T cell subset sorted from them (not recorded which). The receptors were sampled from a man in his late teens or twenties who had mild COVID-19 (a few samples of this study predate the infection). Cell type and time point are not known.

This rearrangement joins TRBV4-3 to TRBJ1-1; D is perhaps TRBD1 (5 bases). Germline-derived CDR1 and CDR2 are LGHNA and YSLEER. V lost 0 bases and J 0 bases, leaving 8 bases between the germline ends. CDR3 length equals 15 residues. The CDR3 coding sequence is TGCGCCAGCAGCCAAGAGCGGGGGTTGAACACTGAAGCTTTCTTT. Translated, it gives CASSQERGLNTEAFF.

J is TRBJ1-2 and V is TRBV6-5, with 10 bases matching TRBD1. J gave up 7 bases and V 6 bases, and 8 bases lay outside the gene matches. The germline V gene has CDR1 MNHEY and CDR2 SVGAGI. The CDR3 sequence is 14 residues long. The CDR3 nucleotides read TGTGCCAGCAGCACGGGACAGGGGCTCGCTGGCTACACCTTC. It is translated as CASSTGQGLAGYTF.

This clonotype was found many times. V and J are TRBV28 and TRBJ2-7; 9 bases line up with TRBD2. J lost 3 bases, V lost 6 bases, and 6 bases had no gene match. From germline, CDR1 is MDHEN and CDR2 SYDVKM. The CDR3 extends over 14 amino acids. Written as DNA, the CDR3 is TGTGCCAGCAGCCGGGGGACTAGCTACTACGAGCAGTACGTC. Its translation is CASSRGTSYYEQYV.

Only a few counts were recorded for this clonotype. This chain connects TRBV29-1 to TRBJ1-1; D not certain. V lost 4 bases and J lost 4, with 13 bases in between. CDR3 length: 13 residues. The germline V gene encodes CDR1 SQVTM and CDR2 ANQGSEA. This CDR3 reads CSVGHGVRTEAFF. DNA for the CDR3: TGCAGCGTTGGCCATGGGGTGCGCACTGAAGCTTTCTTT.

This clonotype has more than one count but fewer than ten. This chain joins TRBV18 and TRBJ1-1; a possible D gene is TRBD1 (5 bases). With 2 bases removed from V and 0 bases from J, the gap between germline ends came to 13 bases. This CDR3 is built from 16 residues. Per the germline V gene, CDR1 is KGHSH and CDR2 is LQKENI. In nucleotides, the CDR3 is TGTGCCAGCTCACCAGGGACGGTCAGCCTGAACACTGAAGCTTTCTTT. This sequence encodes CASSPGTVSLNTEAFF. Complete variable domain (other parts from reference TRBV18 and TRBJ1-1): NAGVMQNPRHLVRRRGQEARLRCSPMKGHSHVYWYRQLPEEGLKFMVYLQKENIIDESGMPKERFSAEFPKEGPSILRIQQVVRGDSAAYFCASSPGTVSLNTEAFFGQGTRLTVV.

This clonotype was picked up a small number of times. The chain uses TRBV13 and TRBJ2-7, with TRBD1 matching 9 bases. CDR1 is PRHDT, CDR2 FYEKMQ, per germline (reference sequence). The CDR3 consists of 14 residues. Trimming at V came to 5 bases and at J to 4 bases, leaving 6 bases not matched to a gene. The CDR3 region has the DNA TGTGCCAGCAGCGTCCGTGGACAGGGGTACGAGCAGTACGTC. Its protein product is CASSVRGQGYEQYV.

This clonotype was counted many times. The V and J genes are TRBV4-2 and TRBJ2-5; TRBD2 matches 7 bases. V shed 3 bases, J shed 4 bases, and the junction held 11 bases outside the gene matches. The CDR3 runs to 16 residues. Germline V gene sequence: CDR1 LGHNA, CDR2 YNFKEQ. As DNA, the CDR3 is TGTGCCAGCAGCCAGCCGGGAGGTAGGGAGGTAGAGACCCAGTACTTC. This sequence encodes CASSQPGGREVETQYF.

This clonotype has only a few counts. V usage is TRBV4-3 and J usage is TRBJ2-1; 8 bases are a match to TRBD1. Germline V gene lookup returns CDR1 LGHNA and CDR2 YSLEER. With V trimmed by 0 bases and J by 5 bases, 9 bases remained unmatched. The CDR3 is made up of 17 amino acids. For the CDR3, the DNA is TGCGCCAGCAGCCAAGAGCTCCGGGACAGGCTAGACAATGAGCAGTTCTTC. Translating it yields CASSQELRDRLDNEQFF.

This rearrangement joins TRBV4-3 to TRBJ2-2; D is unresolved. This CDR3 comprises 15 residues. With 4 bases removed from V and 5 bases from J, the gap between germline ends came to 14 bases. Germline loops: CDR1 LGHNA, CDR2 YSLEER. CDR3 loop: CASSRLGVETGELFF. CDR3 DNA: TGCGCCAGCAGCCGCCTGGGTGTCGAAACCGGGGAGCTGTTTTTT.

J is TRBJ1-1 and V is TRBV29-1; no firm D call. Germline CDR1 is SQVTM and CDR2 is ANQGSEA. Trimming left V 4 bases short and J 4 bases short, with 10 bases between. This CDR3 spans 12 amino acids. CDR3 residues: CSVGRFGTEAFF. The CDR3 region has the DNA TGCAGCGTTGGTAGGTTCGGCACTGAAGCTTTCTTT.

The CDR3 spells CASRGLWNTGELFF. The CDR3 DNA reads as TGCGCCAGCAGGGGCCTTTGGAACACCGGGGAGCTGTTTTTT. The genes are TRBV5-1 and TRBJ2-2; D gene ambiguous. Per germline, CDR1 SGHRS and CDR2 YFSETQ. Trimming cost V 5 bases and J 1 base, with 9 bases left between them. This CDR3 has 14 amino acids.

This clonotype showed up just a few times. The chain couples TRBV7-3 to TRBJ1-1; D ambiguous. Germline-derived CDR1 and CDR2 are SGHTA and FQGTGA. The V gene lost 5 bases and the J gene lost 1 base, with 11 bases spanning the gap. CDR3 length equals 14 residues. The CDR3 loop is CASSPSPGNTEAFF. CDR3 nucleotides: TGTGCCAGCAGCCCGAGCCCCGGGAACACTGAAGCTTTCTTT.

There are a few counts of this clonotype. The chain uses TRBV11-2 and TRBJ2-1; 7 nucleotides align to TRBD2. Germline CDR1 and CDR2: SGHAT and FQNNGV. V lost 3 bases to trimming and J lost 6 bases; unmatched junction nucleotides: 8. The CDR3 is 15 residues long. CDR3 DNA: TGTGCCAGCAGCTTGGACGGGGGGAGGCTCAATGAGCAGTTCTTC. The encoded protein is CASSLDGGRLNEQFF.

The chain links TRBV12-3 or TRBV12-4 to TRBJ2-7; D remains ambiguous. The V end lost 3 bases, the J end lost 4 bases, and 13 bases lay between the germline ends. This CDR3 has 14 amino acids. CDR3 sequence reads: CASSFGLVRYEQYF. The DNA of the CDR3 is TGTGCCAGCAGTTTTGGGCTTGTTCGGTACGAGCAGTACTTC.

This clonotype was seen more than once but under ten times. This chain links TRBV20-1 with TRBJ2-2; D is uncertain. CDR3 length equals 13 residues. Germline-derived CDR1 and CDR2 are DFQATT and SNEGSKA (reference sequence). Trimming left V 0 bases short and J 9 bases short, with 11 bases between. CDR3 protein: CSAREIGSRELFF. The CDR3 nucleotides are TGCAGTGCTAGAGAAATCGGGTCGCGGGAGCTGTTTTTT.

The chain couples TRBV6-5 to TRBJ2-1; TRBD1 is a possible D gene (6 bases). The CDR3 is 13 residues long. Trimming removed 6 bases at V and 9 bases at J, with 15 bases between. Germline CDR1 and CDR2: MNHEY and SVGAGI. The CDR3 nucleotides are TGTGCCAGCAGGAGAGGGGGTGGGGGTGAGCAGTTCTTC. It is translated as CASRRGGGGEQFF.

J is TRBJ1-5 and V is TRBV29-1, with D maybe TRBD1 (6 bases). Trimming stripped 4 bases from V and 4 bases from J, with 11 bases between. CDR1 is SQVTM, CDR2 ANQGSEA, per germline. The CDR3 extends over 13 amino acids. DNA of the CDR3: TGCAGCGTTGCAGGGGTTGAGAATCAGCCCCAGCATTTT. Its protein is CSVAGVENQPQHF.

This clonotype was found a few times. The V and J genes are TRBV4-2 and TRBJ1-1; 12 positions agree with TRBD1. This CDR3 has 15 residues. Per the germline V gene, CDR1 is LGHNA and CDR2 is YNFKEQ. V trimming: 4 bases; J trimming: 4 bases; junction bases outside the gene matches: 4. This CDR3 is CASSPVGQGATEAFF. DNA for the CDR3: TGTGCCAGCAGCCCAGTGGGACAGGGGGCCACTGAAGCTTTCTTT.

There are a few counts of this clonotype. The chain employs TRBV5-4 and TRBJ1-1; 7 nucleotides align to TRBD1. CDR3 size: 13 residues. The V segment lost 5 bases and the J segment 11 bases; nucleotides outside the gene matches: 12. The V gene's germline CDR1 is SGHNT and CDR2 YYREEE (reference sequence). CDR3 sequence (DNA): TGTGCCAGCAGGGGCGGACAGGATTTACGGGCTTTCTTT. Protein product: CASRGGQDLRAFF.

This clonotype was seen only a few times. The chain links TRBV6-5 to TRBJ1-5, with a possible D match to TRBD1 (5 bases). Germline V gene lookup returns CDR1 MNHEY and CDR2 SVGAGI. Trimming shortened V by 6 bases and J by 3 bases, and 18 bases separated the two germline ends. This CDR3 has 16 residues. The CDR3 DNA is TGTGCCAGCAGGAAGGGGAGACAGTTTTCCAATCAGCCCCAGCATTTT. Encoded protein: CASRKGRQFSNQPQHF.

Points on this clonotype: A junction boundary mismatches the germline segment, possibly from a read error. This chain links TRBV10-1 with TRBJ2-7; TRBD2 aligns across 7 bases. The V gene's germline CDR1 is WNHNN and CDR2 SYGVQD (reference sequence). This CDR3 comprises 11 residues. The CDR3 spells CASSESGRRGF. The CDR3 nucleotides are TGCGCCAGCAGTGAGTCCGGGAGGAGAGGCTTC.

In this sample, this clonotype turned up a few times. The genes are TRBV7-3 and TRBJ2-1; TRBD2 agrees at 10 bases. Germline-derived CDR1 and CDR2 are SGHTA and FQGTGA. The V segment lost 5 bases and the J segment 9 bases; nucleotides outside the gene matches: 7. CDR3 length: 14 residues. CDR3 coding DNA: TGTGCCAGCAGCGTACTAGCGGGGAGCAGTGAGCAGTTCTTC. Residues: CASSVLAGSSEQFF.

The chain uses TRBV12-3 or TRBV12-4 and TRBJ2-5; the D gene could be TRBD1 or TRBD2 (6 bases each). Trimming cost V 4 bases and J 5 bases, with 17 bases left between them. This CDR3 region has 15 residues. CDR3: CASSYDRGARETQYF. CDR3 bases: TGTGCCAGCAGTTACGATAGGGGGGCGAGGGAGACCCAGTACTTC.

This clonotype came up a few times. This sequence joins TRBV5-1 and TRBJ2-5; D call uncertain. The CDR3 is 14 residues long. Germline assignment: CDR1 SGHRS and CDR2 YFSETQ. The V end was cut by 4 bases, the J end by 5 bases, with 15 bases between. In DNA, the CDR3 is TGCGCCAGCAGCCTGGCGGCTATGGAGGAGACCCAGTACTTC. Translation gives CASSLAAMEETQYF.

This clonotype has only a few counts. The chain combines TRBV4-1 with TRBJ2-1; 7 bases fit TRBD2. The V segment lost 1 base and the J segment 12 bases; nucleotides outside the gene matches: 3. CDR1 and CDR2 (germline): MGHRA, YSYEKL. This CDR3 contains 12 residues. The CDR3 loop is CASSQVSGGQFF. In DNA form, the CDR3 reads TGCGCCAGCAGCCAAGTTTCGGGGGGGCAGTTCTTC.

The table lists this clonotype with many counts. The rearrangement joins TRBV2 to TRBJ2-3; D is possibly TRBD2 (7 bases). CDR1 is SNHLY, CDR2 FYNNEI, per germline. The CDR3 covers 14 residues. V shed 8 bases and J shed 1 base, with 13 bases lying between them. CDR3 DNA: TGTGCCAGCGGGGGGGCCTCACGCACAGATACGCAGTATTTT. Translating it yields CASGGASRTDTQYF.

This chain links TRBV10-1 with TRBJ1-1; 7 bases fit TRBD1. The CDR3 is made up of 13 amino acids. V trimming: 4 bases; J trimming: 7 bases; junction bases outside the gene matches: 6. Germline V gene sequence: CDR1 WNHNN, CDR2 SYGVQD (reference sequence). The CDR3 here is CASSAETGSEAFF. DNA of the CDR3: TGCGCCAGCAGTGCAGAGACAGGGAGTGAAGCTTTCTTT.

The chain couples TRBV7-2 to TRBJ2-5, with 8 positions matching TRBD1. Germline V lookup: CDR1 SGHTA, CDR2 FQGNSA. Trimming removed 4 bases from V and 2 bases from J; junction bases left unmatched: 3. The CDR3 is 14 residues long. DNA of the CDR3: TGTGCCAGCAGCTCCCACAGGGGGCAAGAGACCCAGTACTTC. The encoded protein is CASSSHRGQETQYF. The full variable domain, in which reference TRBV7-2 and TRBJ2-5 provide the parts outside the CDR3, is GAGVSQSPSNKVTEKGKDVELRCDPISGHTALYWYRQSLGQGLEFLIYFQGNSAPDKSGLPSDRFSAERTGGSVSTLTIQRTQQEDSAVYLCASSSHRGQETQYFGPGTRLLVL.

Only a few counts were recorded for this clonotype. The genes are TRBV14 and TRBJ2-3; D gene ambiguous. This CDR3 spans 15 amino acids. V shed 4 bases and J shed 0 bases, with 11 bases lying between them. The germline V gene has CDR1 SGHDN and CDR2 FVKESK. CDR3 sequence: CASSPAGSSTDTQYF. The CDR3 DNA sequence: TGTGCCAGCAGCCCAGCCGGCTCTAGCACAGATACGCAGTATTTT.

The rearrangement links TRBV6-6 to TRBJ2-1, with 7 nucleotides matching TRBD1. Losses at the gene ends were 7 bases for V and 0 bases for J; bases not matched to a gene: 9. This CDR3 spans 16 amino acids. The germline gives CDR1 MNHNY, CDR2 SVGAGI (reference sequence). CDR3 amino acids: CASILRGTDSYNEQFF. DNA for the CDR3: TGTGCCAGCATCCTAAGGGGGACAGACTCCTACAATGAGCAGTTCTTC.